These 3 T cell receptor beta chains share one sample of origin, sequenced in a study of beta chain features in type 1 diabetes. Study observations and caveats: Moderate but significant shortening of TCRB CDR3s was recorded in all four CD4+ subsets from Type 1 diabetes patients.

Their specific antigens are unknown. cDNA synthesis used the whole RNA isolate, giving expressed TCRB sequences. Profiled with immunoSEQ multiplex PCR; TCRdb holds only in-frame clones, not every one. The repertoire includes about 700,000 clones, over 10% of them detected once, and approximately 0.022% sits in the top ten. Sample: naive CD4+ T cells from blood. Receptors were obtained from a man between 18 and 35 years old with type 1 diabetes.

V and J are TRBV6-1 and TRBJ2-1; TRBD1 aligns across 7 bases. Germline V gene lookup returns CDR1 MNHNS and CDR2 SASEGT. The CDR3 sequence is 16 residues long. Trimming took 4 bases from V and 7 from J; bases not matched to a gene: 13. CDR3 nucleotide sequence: TGTGCCAGCAGTGCCGGTCTGCGACAGGGAAGGAATGAGCAGTTCTTC. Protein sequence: CASSAGLRQGRNEQFF.

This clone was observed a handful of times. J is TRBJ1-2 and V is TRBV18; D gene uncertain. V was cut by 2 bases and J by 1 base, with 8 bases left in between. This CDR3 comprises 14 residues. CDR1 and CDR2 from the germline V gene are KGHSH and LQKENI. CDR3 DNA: TGTGCCAGCTCACCAGGGGATTTTAACTATGGCTACACCTTC. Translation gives CASSPGDFNYGYTF.

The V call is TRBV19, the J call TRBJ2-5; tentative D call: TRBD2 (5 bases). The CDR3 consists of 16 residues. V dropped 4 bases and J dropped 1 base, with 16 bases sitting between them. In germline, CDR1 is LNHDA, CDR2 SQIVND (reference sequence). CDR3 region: CASSTMDLARQETQYF. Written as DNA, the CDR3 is TGTGCCAGTAGTACCATGGACTTAGCCCGCCAAGAGACCCAGTACTTC.